Reported below is one T cell receptor (beta chain). The junction differs from germline at one of its ends, possibly a read error. The sample comes from a study of tissue T cells after allogeneic stem cell transplantation. Study-level information: Adult allogeneic hematopoietic cell transplant recipients with steroid-refractory graft-versus-host disease were prospectively enrolled for research autopsy. Recipient PBMCs from before transplant existed for a few GVHD patients. Where cell numbers permitted, CD3+ T cells were sorted from preserved blood and marrow.

From germline, CDR1 is LGHDT and CDR2 YNNKEL (reference sequence). CDR3 size: 11 residues. Some clones are missing from TCRdb's copy, which holds only in-frame ones; the method was immunoSEQ multiplex PCR. The table shows tens of thousands of clones, with around nine tenths occurring only once. The rearrangement links TRBV3-1 (or the pseudogene TRBV3-2) to TRBJ2-5; D call uncertain. This specimen consisted of blood, obtained before transplantation. This clonotype was sampled from a woman aged 35 to 75 who later had graft-versus-host disease after an allogeneic stem cell transplant. The CDR3 nucleotides read TGTGCCAGCAGCCAAGTAGGGCCCCCGGACTTC. It yields the protein CASSQVGPPDF.